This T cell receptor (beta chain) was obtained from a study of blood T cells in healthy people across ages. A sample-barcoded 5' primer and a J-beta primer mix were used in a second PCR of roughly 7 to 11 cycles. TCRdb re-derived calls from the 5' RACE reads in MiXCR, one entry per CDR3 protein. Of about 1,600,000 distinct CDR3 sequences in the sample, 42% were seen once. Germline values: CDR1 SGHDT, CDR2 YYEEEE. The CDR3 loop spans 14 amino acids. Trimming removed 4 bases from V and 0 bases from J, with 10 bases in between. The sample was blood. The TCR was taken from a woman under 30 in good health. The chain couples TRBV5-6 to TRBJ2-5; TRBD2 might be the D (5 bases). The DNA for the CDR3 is TGTGCCAGCAGCCGGGGAGCGTACCAAGAGACCCAGTACTTC. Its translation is CASSRGAYQETQYF.